This TCR beta chain was sequenced during a study of Ad26.COV2.S vaccination and SARS-CoV-2 variants. Study at large: Participants got Ad26.COV2.S intramuscularly, once or twice 56 days apart.

This clone is a singleton in its sample. Its antigen remains unknown. The CDR3 consists of 14 residues. Trimming took 1 base from V and 1 from J, leaving 5 bases between them. The V gene's germline CDR1 is ENHRY and CDR2 SYGVKD. Profiled with immunoSEQ multiplex PCR; TCRdb holds only in-frame clones, not every one. The data contain about 350,000 clones, about 85% of them seen just once; the ten biggest clones take up about 3.3%. Treatment of the sample: roughly 19 received Ad26.COV2.S at low or high dose, single or two shots; about 5 received placebo; per-sample allocation not given. Specimens were obtained on day 63 following the first vaccine or placebo injection. Study-wide findings and caveats: Vaccinees displayed broader spike-specific TCR repertoires than placebo recipients.

The chain links TRBV10-3 to TRBJ1-5; no clear D. The material sequenced was peripheral blood, taken in a trial of Ad26.COV2.S vaccine versus placebo. This receptor was obtained from a person aged 18-65 years who received the Ad26.COV2.S COVID-19 vaccine or a placebo. CDR3 sequence (DNA): TGTGCCATCAGTGAGTGGCGGAGCAATCAGCCCCAGCATTTT. This translates into CAISEWRSNQPQHF.